This record covers a single TCR beta chain. Its target is unknown. In each case, RNA was isolated and then reverse transcribed into cDNA as the sequencing template. Profiling relied on immunoSEQ multiplex PCR, and the TCRdb table lists in-frame clones only, not all of them. The table shows around 190,000 clones, with 50% to 60% occurring only once. The source of the sample is a study of CD8+ T cells in alopecia areata. Overall study results and limits: Lesional tissue from the scalp (especially in alopecia totalis/universalis) showed higher clonality than normal scalp. A great number of expanded lesional clones endured in scalp and blood during tofacitinib.

As for treatment: oral pan-JAK inhibitor, 5-10 mg twice daily. As part of sample collection, lesional scalp punch biopsies and peripheral blood were taken from alopecia areata patients. The sample was CD4+ T cells sorted from blood, taken at week 4, from a patient treated with tofacitinib. This clonotype was sampled from a human donor with alopecia areata.

This CDR3 is CASRRSLGLNYGYTF. For the CDR3, the DNA is TGTGCCAGCCGGAGAAGTTTAGGCCTAAACTATGGCTACACCTTC. The chain employs TRBV2 and TRBJ1-2; D is ambiguous. CDR1 and CDR2 from the germline V gene are SNHLY and FYNNEI. Trimming took 8 bases from V and 2 from J, leaving 18 bases between them. The CDR3 is made up of 15 amino acids.